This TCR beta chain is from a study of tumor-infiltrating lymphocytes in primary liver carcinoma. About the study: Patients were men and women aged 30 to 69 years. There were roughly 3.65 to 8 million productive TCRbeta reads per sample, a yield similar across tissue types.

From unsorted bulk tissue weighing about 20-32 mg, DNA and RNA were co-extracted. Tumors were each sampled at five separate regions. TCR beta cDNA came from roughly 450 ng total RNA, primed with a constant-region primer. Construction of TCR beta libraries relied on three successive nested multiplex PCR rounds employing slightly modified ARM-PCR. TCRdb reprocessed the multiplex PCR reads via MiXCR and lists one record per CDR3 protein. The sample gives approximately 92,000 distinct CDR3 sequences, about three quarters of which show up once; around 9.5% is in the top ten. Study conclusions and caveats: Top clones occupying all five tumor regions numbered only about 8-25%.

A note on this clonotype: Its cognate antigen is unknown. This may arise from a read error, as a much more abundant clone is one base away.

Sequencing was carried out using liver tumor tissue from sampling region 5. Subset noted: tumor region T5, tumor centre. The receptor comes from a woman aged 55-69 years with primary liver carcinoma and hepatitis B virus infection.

The CDR3: CASSNHLNNGYTF. For the CDR3, the DNA is TGTGCCAGCAGCAACCACCTCAACAATGGCTACACCTTC. The chain combines TRBV7-9 with TRBJ1-2; D not resolved. This CDR3 is 13 amino acids long. Germline-derived CDR1 and CDR2 are SEHNR and FQNEAQ (reference sequence). V was clipped by 5 bases and J by 6 bases, with 13 bases between them.